One and the same sample provided the 9 T cell receptor beta chains below, sequenced in a study of patients and donors after allogeneic stem cell transplantation. MiXCR, run by TCRdb on the RT-PCR reads, gives a single entry per CDR3 protein. The sample carries around 12,000 distinct CDR3 sequences, approximately 26% recorded once. Sequencing input: blood, either unsorted or a sorted T cell fraction (not recorded which). Source of these receptors: a human donor who was either an allogeneic HSCT recipient or a stem cell or donor lymphocyte infusion donor (not recorded which). It is not recorded whose cells these are; they may come from a transplant donor.

This chain joins TRBV18 and TRBJ1-2; D gene ambiguous. Germline lookup yields CDR1 KGHSH and CDR2 LQKENI. The CDR3 totals 13 residues. The V and J ends lost 0 bases and 0 bases respectively, with 2 bases between them. This CDR3 is CASSPPANYGYTF. The CDR3 nucleotides read TGTGCCAGCTCACCACCAGCTAACTATGGCTACACCTTC.

This clonotype was seen many times. The chain uses TRBV4-2 and TRBJ1-4, with D perhaps TRBD1 (5 bases). Germline lookup yields CDR1 LGHNA and CDR2 YNFKEQ. V was shortened by 1 base and J by 0 bases, with 6 bases between the two germline ends. The CDR3 has 15 amino acids. In DNA form, the CDR3 reads TGTGCCAGCAGCCAAGGGGGGTCAACTAATGAAAAACTGTTTTTT. Protein sequence: CASSQGGSTNEKLFF.

This clonotype has just a few counts. The chain recombines TRBV5-1 with TRBJ2-7, with D perhaps matching TRBD1 (6 bases). The V end lost 0 bases, the J end lost 4 bases, and 14 bases lay between the germline ends. The germline gives CDR1 SGHRS, CDR2 YFSETQ. The CDR3 contains 15 residues. The CDR3 region has the DNA TGCGCCAGCAGCTTGGACAGGGTGCCCGGGTACGAGCAGTACTTC. It codes for CASSLDRVPGYEQYF. Full variable domain (rest looked up from reference TRBV5-1 and TRBJ2-7): KAGVTQTPRYLIKTRGQQVTLSCSPISGHRSVSWYQQTPGQGLQFLFEYFSETQRNKGNFPGRFSGRQFSNSRSEMNVSTLELGDSALYLCASSLDRVPGYEQYFGPGTRLTVT.

This clonotype ranks as medium-sized. The chain couples TRBV4-3 to TRBJ1-6; the D gene is possibly TRBD1 (5 bases). Deletions cut 1 base from V and 0 bases from J, with 13 bases between. Germline V gene lookup returns CDR1 LGHNA and CDR2 YSLEER. This CDR3 has 18 amino acids. The CDR3 bases are TGCGCCAGCAGCCAAGTCCGGTCTGGGGGCTCCTATAATTCACCCCTCCACTTT. Its protein is CASSQVRSGGSYNSPLHF.

V gene TRBV6-5 combines with J gene TRBJ1-3; TRBD1 agrees at 8 bases. Germline-derived CDR1 and CDR2 are MNHEY and SVGAGI. Trimming removed 2 bases from V and 2 bases from J; junction bases left unmatched: 14. The length of the CDR3 is 19 residues. Written as DNA, the CDR3 is TGTGCCAGCAGTTACACACGGACAGGGCTCCATCCCCCTGGAAACACCATATATTTT. Protein: CASSYTRTGLHPPGNTIYF.

The chain carries TRBV12-3 or TRBV12-4 and TRBJ2-7, with 10 positions matching TRBD2. Trimming at V came to 7 bases and at J to 4 bases, leaving 7 bases not matched to a gene. The CDR3 runs to 14 residues. CDR3 sequence (DNA): TGTGCCAGCACCGCTAGCGGGAGAAGGTACGAGCAGTACTTC. Protein: CASTASGRRYEQYF.

The sample holds a few counts of this clonotype. A read error may produce the germline difference seen at one junction end. V usage is TRBV19 and J usage is TRBJ2-7; D not certain. The V gene's germline CDR1 is LNHDA and CDR2 SQIVND (reference sequence). This CDR3 comprises 15 residues. The chain's CDR3 is CASSIAQTASHEQYF. In nucleotides, the CDR3 is TGTGCCAGTAGTATAGCGCAAACCGCCTCCCACGAGCAGTACTTC. The full variable domain, with the rest looked up from reference TRBV19 and TRBJ2-7, is DGGITQSPKYLFRKEGQNVTLSCEQNLNHDAMYWYRQDPGQGLRLIYYSQIVNDFQKGDIAEGYSVSREKKESFPLTVTSAQKNPTAFYLCASSIAQTASHEQYFGPGTRLTVT.

Ten or more counts support this clonotype. This chain uses TRBV19 with TRBJ2-1; D tentatively fits TRBD1 or TRBD2 (5 bases each). The CDR3 extends over 13 amino acids. Trimming cost V 0 bases and J 13 bases, with 13 bases left between them. Germline CDR1 and CDR2: LNHDA and SQIVND (reference sequence). The CDR3 DNA is TGTGCCAGTAGTATAGATCCCGGGGCCGTCCAGTTCTTC. Translated, it gives CASSIDPGAVQFF.

This clonotype was picked up a small number of times. V is TRBV18 and J is TRBJ1-1, with no clear D. The CDR3 totals 14 residues. CDR1 and CDR2 (germline): KGHSH, LQKENI. Trimming removed 1 base from V and 1 base from J, with 7 bases in between. This chain's CDR3 is CASSPREGNTEAFF. DNA of the CDR3: TGTGCCAGCTCACCACGGGAGGGGAACACTGAAGCTTTCTTT.